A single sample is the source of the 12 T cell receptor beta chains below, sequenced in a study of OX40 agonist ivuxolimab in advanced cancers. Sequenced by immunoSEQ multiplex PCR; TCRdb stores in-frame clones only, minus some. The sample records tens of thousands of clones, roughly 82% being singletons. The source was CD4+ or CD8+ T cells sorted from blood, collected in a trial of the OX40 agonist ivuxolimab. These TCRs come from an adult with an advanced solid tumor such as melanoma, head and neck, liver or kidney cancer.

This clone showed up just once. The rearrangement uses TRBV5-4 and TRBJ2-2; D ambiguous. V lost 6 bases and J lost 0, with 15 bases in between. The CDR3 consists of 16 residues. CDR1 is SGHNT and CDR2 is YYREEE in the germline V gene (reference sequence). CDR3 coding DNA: TGTGCCAGCATCGACTCAGCTTCTCCGAACACCGGGGAGCTGTTTTTT. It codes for CASIDSASPNTGELFF.

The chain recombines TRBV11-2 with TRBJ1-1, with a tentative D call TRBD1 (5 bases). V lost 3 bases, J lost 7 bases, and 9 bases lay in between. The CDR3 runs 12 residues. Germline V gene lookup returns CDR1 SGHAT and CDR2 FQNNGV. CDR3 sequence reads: CASSFPGFEAFF. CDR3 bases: TGTGCCAGCAGCTTTCCAGGGTTTGAAGCTTTCTTT.

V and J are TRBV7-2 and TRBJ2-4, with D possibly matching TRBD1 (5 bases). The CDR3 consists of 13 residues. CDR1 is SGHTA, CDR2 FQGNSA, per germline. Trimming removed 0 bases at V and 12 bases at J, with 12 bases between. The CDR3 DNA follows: TGTGCCAGCAGCTTAGCGCTACAGGCCAATCAGTACTTC. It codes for CASSLALQANQYF.

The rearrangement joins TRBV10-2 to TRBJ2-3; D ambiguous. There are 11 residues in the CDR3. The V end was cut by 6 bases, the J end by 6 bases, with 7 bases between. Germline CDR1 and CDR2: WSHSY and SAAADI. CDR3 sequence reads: CASSPRDTQYF. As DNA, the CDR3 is TGCGCCAGCAGCCCTCGGGATACGCAGTATTTT.

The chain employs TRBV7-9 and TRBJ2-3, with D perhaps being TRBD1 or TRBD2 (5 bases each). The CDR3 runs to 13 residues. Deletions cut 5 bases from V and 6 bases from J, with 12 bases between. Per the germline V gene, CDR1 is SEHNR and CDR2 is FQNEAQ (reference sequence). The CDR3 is CASSRGSGDTQYF. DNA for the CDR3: TGTGCCAGCAGCCGAGGGTCAGGGGATACGCAGTATTTT.

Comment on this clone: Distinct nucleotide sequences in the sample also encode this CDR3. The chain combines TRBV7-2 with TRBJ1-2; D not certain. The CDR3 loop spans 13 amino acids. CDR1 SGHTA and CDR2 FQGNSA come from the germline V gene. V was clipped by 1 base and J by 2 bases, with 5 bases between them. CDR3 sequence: CASSLDGNYGYTF. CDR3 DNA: TGTGCCAGCAGCTTAGATGGAAACTATGGCTACACCTTC.

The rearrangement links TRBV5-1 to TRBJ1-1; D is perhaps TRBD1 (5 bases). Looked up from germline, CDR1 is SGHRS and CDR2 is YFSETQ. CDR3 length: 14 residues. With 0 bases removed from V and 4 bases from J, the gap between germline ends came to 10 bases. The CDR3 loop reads CASSLAGQGTEAFF. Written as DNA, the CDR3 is TGCGCCAGCAGCTTGGCGGGGCAAGGCACTGAAGCTTTCTTT.

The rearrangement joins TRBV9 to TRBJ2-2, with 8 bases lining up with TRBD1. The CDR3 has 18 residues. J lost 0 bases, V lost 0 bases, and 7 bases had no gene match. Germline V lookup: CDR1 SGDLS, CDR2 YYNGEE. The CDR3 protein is CASSVGQGAQSNTGELFF. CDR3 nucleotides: TGTGCCAGCAGCGTAGGGCAGGGGGCCCAATCGAACACCGGGGAGCTGTTTTTT.

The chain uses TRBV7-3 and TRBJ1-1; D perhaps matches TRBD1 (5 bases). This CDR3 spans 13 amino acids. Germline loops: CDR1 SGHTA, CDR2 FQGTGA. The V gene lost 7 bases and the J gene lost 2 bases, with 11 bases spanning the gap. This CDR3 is CASNQGPNTEAFF. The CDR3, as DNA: TGTGCCAGCAACCAGGGTCCTAACACTGAAGCTTTCTTT.

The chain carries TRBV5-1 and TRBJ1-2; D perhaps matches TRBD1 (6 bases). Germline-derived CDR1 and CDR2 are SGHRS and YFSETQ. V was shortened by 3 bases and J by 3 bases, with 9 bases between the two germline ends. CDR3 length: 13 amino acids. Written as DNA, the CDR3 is TGCGCCAGCAGCTACGAGGGGGACTATGGCTACACCTTC. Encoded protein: CASSYEGDYGYTF.

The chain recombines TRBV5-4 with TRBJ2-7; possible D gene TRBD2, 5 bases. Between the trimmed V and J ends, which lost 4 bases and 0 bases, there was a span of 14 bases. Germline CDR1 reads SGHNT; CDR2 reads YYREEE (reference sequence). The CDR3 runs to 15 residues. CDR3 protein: CASSPRGRSSYEQYF. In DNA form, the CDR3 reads TGTGCCAGCAGCCCCCGAGGGAGAAGCTCCTACGAGCAGTACTTC.

The CDR3 DNA reads TGTGCCAGCAGCCAAGATGCGGGGGTTGAGAGGAATGAGCAGTTCTTC. It translates to CASSQDAGVERNEQFF. This chain uses TRBV14 with TRBJ2-1; 7 positions agree with TRBD2. Germline V gives CDR1 SGHDN, CDR2 FVKESK. Trimming removed 0 bases from V and 7 bases from J; junction bases left unmatched: 9. The CDR3 contains 16 residues.